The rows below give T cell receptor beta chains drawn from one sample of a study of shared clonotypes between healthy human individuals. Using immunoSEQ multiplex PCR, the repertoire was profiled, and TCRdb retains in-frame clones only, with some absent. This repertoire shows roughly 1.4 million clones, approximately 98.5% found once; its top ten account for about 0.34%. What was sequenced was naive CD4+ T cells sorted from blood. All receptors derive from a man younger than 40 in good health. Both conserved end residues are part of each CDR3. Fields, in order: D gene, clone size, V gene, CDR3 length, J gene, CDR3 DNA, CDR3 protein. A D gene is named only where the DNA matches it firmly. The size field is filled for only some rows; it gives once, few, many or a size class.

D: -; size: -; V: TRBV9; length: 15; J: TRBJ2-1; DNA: TGTGCCAGCAGCACTGACTATCTCACATACAATGAGCAGTTCTTC; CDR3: CASSTDYLTYNEQFF
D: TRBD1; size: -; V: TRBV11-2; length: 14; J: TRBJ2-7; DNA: TGTGCCAGCAGCTTGTCAGACAGGGCCTACGAGCAGTACTTC; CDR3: CASSLSDRAYEQYF
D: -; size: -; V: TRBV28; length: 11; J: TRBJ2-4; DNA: TGTGCCAGCAGTTCCCCCCGGACAGTTTACTTC; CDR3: CASSSPRTVYF
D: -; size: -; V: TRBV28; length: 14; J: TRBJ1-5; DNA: TGTGCCAGCACCCTGAGGGGGTTCGATCAGCCCCAGCATTTT; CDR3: CASTLRGFDQPQHF
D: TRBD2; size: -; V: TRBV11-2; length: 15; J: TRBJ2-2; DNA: TGTGCCAGCAGCCCGATAGCGGGACGCACCGGGGAGCTGTTTTTT; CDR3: CASSPIAGRTGELFF
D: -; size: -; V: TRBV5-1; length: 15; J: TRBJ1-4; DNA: TGCGCCAGCAGCTCGACCTTGGGGGTGCGTGAAAAACTGTTTTTT; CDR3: CASSSTLGVREKLFF
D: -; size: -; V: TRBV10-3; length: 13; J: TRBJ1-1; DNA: TGTGCCATCAGTTCCTCGGGGGACACTGAAGCTTTCTTT; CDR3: CAISSSGDTEAFF
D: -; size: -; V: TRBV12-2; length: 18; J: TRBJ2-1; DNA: TGTGCAAGTCGCACCCGGACTAGCGGGAGGTGCTCCTACAATGAGCAGTTCTTC; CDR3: CASRTRTSGRCSYNEQFF
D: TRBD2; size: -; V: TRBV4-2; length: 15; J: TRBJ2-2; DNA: TGTGCCAGCAGCCGAGGGACTAGCGGGAGCGGGGAGCTGTTTTTT; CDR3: CASSRGTSGSGELFF
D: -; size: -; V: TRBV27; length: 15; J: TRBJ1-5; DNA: TGTGCCAGCAGACCCTCCGGGGGAGGCAATCAGCCCCAGCATTTT; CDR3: CASRPSGGGNQPQHF
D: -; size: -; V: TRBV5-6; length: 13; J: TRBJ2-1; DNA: TGTGCCAGCAGCCCCGACAGGGAGGATGAGCAGTTCTTC; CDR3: CASSPDREDEQFF
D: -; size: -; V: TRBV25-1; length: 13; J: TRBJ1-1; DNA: TGTGCCAGCAGAACAGGGATTAGTACTGAAGCTTTCTTT; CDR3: CASRTGISTEAFF
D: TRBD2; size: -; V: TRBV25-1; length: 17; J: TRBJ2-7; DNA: TGTGCCAGCAGTGCCACTCCCGGGACTACCTACTCCTACGAGCAGTACTTC; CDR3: CASSATPGTTYSYEQYF
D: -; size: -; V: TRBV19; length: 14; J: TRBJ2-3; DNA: TGTGCCAGTAGTATAGGGAGGGGCACAGATACGCAGTATTTT; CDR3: CASSIGRGTDTQYF
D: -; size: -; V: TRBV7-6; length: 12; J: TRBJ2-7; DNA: TGTGCCAGCAGCTTATCGGGGAACGAGCAGTACTTC; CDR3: CASSLSGNEQYF
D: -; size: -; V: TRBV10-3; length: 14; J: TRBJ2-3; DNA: TGTGCCATCAGCCCGAGTGGTACCGCAGATACGCAGTATTTT; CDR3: CAISPSGTADTQYF
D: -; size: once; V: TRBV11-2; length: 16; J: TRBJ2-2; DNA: TGTGCCAGCAGCTTGGTCGGGCCCCCGAACACCGGGGAGCTGTTTTTT; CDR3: CASSLVGPPNTGELFF
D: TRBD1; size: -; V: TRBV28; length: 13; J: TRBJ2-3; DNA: TGTGCCAGCAGCCTAGGGGGCGCAGATACGCAGTATTTT; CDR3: CASSLGGADTQYF
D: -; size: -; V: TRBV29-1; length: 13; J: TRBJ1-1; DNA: TGCAGCGTTGACGGACGGTTGAACACTGAAGCTTTCTTT; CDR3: CSVDGRLNTEAFF
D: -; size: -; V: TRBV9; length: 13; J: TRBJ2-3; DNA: TGTGCCAGCAGCCTTTCGCAAACAGATACGCAGTATTTT; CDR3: CASSLSQTDTQYF
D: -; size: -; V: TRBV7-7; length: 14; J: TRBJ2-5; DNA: TGTGCCAGCAGCTTAGTGGGAAGGGCGGAGACCCAGTACTTC; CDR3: CASSLVGRAETQYF